One sample yielded the 21 T cell receptor beta chains listed below, sequenced in a study of T cell responses to AZD1222 COVID-19 vaccine. Generated by immunoSEQ multiplex PCR, the TCRdb table keeps only in-frame clones and is missing some. The sample yields some 120,000 clones, about 89% seen once. Sequencing was performed on peripheral blood, taken on day 0 of AZD1222 vaccination. The source of these receptors is an adult in good health.

V gene TRBV3-1 (or the pseudogene TRBV3-2) combines with J gene TRBJ1-3, with unresolved D. The germline V gene has CDR1 LGHDT and CDR2 YNNKEL (reference sequence). Trimming left V 2 bases short and J 3 bases short, with 11 bases between. The CDR3 consists of 15 residues. The DNA for the CDR3 is TGTGCCAGCAGCCAATTCCGCAGCCTTGGAAACACCATATATTTT. Translation gives CASSQFRSLGNTIYF.

The rearrangement links TRBV7-6 to TRBJ2-7; D is perhaps TRBD1 (6 bases). Trimming cost V 0 bases and J 2 bases, with 17 bases left between them. The CDR3 covers 17 residues. Germline V gene data show CDR1 as SGHVS and CDR2 as FNYEAQ. The CDR3 coding sequence is TGTGCCAGCAGCTTAGCCGGTACAGGGCCCCGACCCTACGAGCAGTACTTC. Amino acid sequence: CASSLAGTGPRPYEQYF.

This chain connects TRBV7-9 to TRBJ1-5; D ambiguous. The germline V gene has CDR1 SEHNR and CDR2 FQNEAQ (reference sequence). CDR3 length: 12 residues. V lost 1 base to trimming and J lost 6 bases, with 4 bases between them. Here the CDR3 DNA reads TGTGCCAGCAGCTTAGAGGGTCAGCCCCAGCATTTT. Protein product: CASSLEGQPQHF. The full variable domain, completed using reference TRBV7-9 and TRBJ1-5, is DTGVSQNPRHKITKRGQNVTFRCDPISEHNRLYWYRQTLGQGPEFLTYFQNEAQLEKSRLLSDRFSAERPKGSFSTLEIQRTEQGDSAMYLCASSLEGQPQHFGDGTRLSIL.

V and J are TRBV15 and TRBJ1-2; 11 bases are a match to TRBD1. Germline V lookup: CDR1 LNHNV, CDR2 YYDKDF (reference sequence). The CDR3 loop spans 15 amino acids. The V segment lost 4 bases and the J segment 10 bases; nucleotides outside the gene matches: 11. The CDR3 region has the DNA TGTGCCACCAGCATGCCGGGACAGGGGGTTTTTGACTACACCTTC. Protein sequence: CATSMPGQGVFDYTF. Looking up the rest from reference TRBV15 and TRBJ1-2 gives the full variable domain: DAMVIQNPRYQVTQFGKPVTLSCSQTLNHNVMYWYQQKSSQAPKLLFHYYDKDFNNEADTPDNFQSRRPNTSFCFLDIRSPGLGDTAMYLCATSMPGQGVFDYTFGSGTRLTVV.

This chain connects TRBV12-3 or TRBV12-4 to TRBJ1-5; no clear D gene. This CDR3 comprises 13 residues. V dropped 8 bases and J dropped 7 bases, with 15 bases sitting between them. The CDR3 loop is CASRKTDRQPQHF. The DNA for the CDR3 is TGTGCCAGCCGGAAGACCGACCGGCAGCCCCAGCATTTT.

The V call is TRBV28, the J call TRBJ2-3; 7 bases map to TRBD2. The CDR3 has 15 residues. Trimming at V came to 11 bases and at J to 3 bases, leaving 14 bases not matched to a gene. CDR1 is MDHEN, CDR2 SYDVKM, per germline. CDR3 protein: CAARRGGGGTDTQYF. CDR3 in DNA: TGTGCCGCCAGGAGAGGAGGCGGGGGAACAGATACGCAGTATTTT.

This clone occurred once. The chain joins TRBV2 to TRBJ1-2; D gene uncertain. This CDR3 is 12 amino acids long. V was pared by 4 bases and J by 4 bases, with 7 bases between. Per the germline V gene, CDR1 is SNHLY and CDR2 is FYNNEI. The CDR3 reads CASSGASYGYTF. The CDR3, as DNA: TGTGCCAGCAGTGGGGCTTCCTATGGCTACACCTTC. Using reference TRBV2 and TRBJ1-2 for the parts outside the CDR3, the full variable domain is EPEVTQTPSHQVTQMGQEVILRCVPISNHLYFYWYRQILGQKVEFLVSFYNNEISEKSEIFDDQFSVERPDGSNFTLKIRSTKLEDSAMYFCASSGASYGYTFGSGTRLTVV.

With respect to this clone: Here the CDR3 omits its conserved ending phenylalanine or tryptophan, so a read error is the likely source. The DNA is omitted, as the CDR3 cannot be located on it reliably, and the CDR3 follows TCRdb's listing. V is TRBV28 and J is TRBJ1-1. The CDR3 is 11 amino acids long, termini counted. Germline CDR1 is MDHEN and CDR2 is SYDVKM. Here the CDR3 reads CASSYLGRLRV.

This chain joins TRBV6-5 and TRBJ1-2; the match to TRBD1 covers 8 bases. Germline CDR1 MNHEY, CDR2 SVGAGI. J was trimmed by 4 bases and V by 5 bases; bases with no gene match: 6. The CDR3 spans 14 residues. The CDR3 DNA follows: TGTGCCAGCAGTCGGACAGGGCTAGTCTATGGCTACACCTTC. Protein: CASSRTGLVYGYTF.

The rearrangement links TRBV18 to TRBJ2-7; D may be TRBD1 or TRBD2 (6 bases each). Between the trimmed V and J ends, which lost 3 bases and 8 bases, there was a span of 8 bases. The CDR3 is made up of 11 amino acids. Germline lookup yields CDR1 KGHSH and CDR2 LQKENI. The CDR3 DNA reads as TGTGCCAGCTCACCGGGGGGCCAGCAGTACTTC. Amino acid sequence: CASSPGGQQYF.

The rearrangement joins TRBV20-1 to TRBJ1-2; D not certain. Germline V gene sequence: CDR1 DFQATT, CDR2 SNEGSKA (reference sequence). There are 14 residues in the CDR3. V lost 3 bases, J lost 4 bases, and 15 bases lay in between. The CDR3, as DNA: TGCAGTGCTAGTGTTAGTAAGGGAGCCTATGGCTACACCTTC. This encodes CSASVSKGAYGYTF.

The rearrangement uses TRBV2 and TRBJ2-7; the D gene is possibly TRBD1 (6 bases). Germline V gives CDR1 SNHLY, CDR2 FYNNEI. Trimming left V 6 bases short and J 2 bases short, with 17 bases between. CDR3 length: 15 residues. CDR3 nucleotides: TGTGCCAGCAGGACCGGGACATGGGAAACCTACGAGCAGTACTTC. It is translated as CASRTGTWETYEQYF.

The CDR3 protein is CASSGSGGGYGYTF. CDR3 nucleotides: TGCGCCAGCAGTGGGTCCGGGGGTGGGTACGGCTACACCTTC. The V call is TRBV10-2, the J call TRBJ1-2; D might be TRBD1 (5 bases). This CDR3 comprises 14 residues. Germline V gives CDR1 WSHSY, CDR2 SAAADI. V lost 4 bases and J 8 bases, leaving 17 bases between the germline ends.

This clone is a singleton in its sample. J is TRBJ2-5 and V is TRBV9; possible D gene TRBD1, 6 bases. Trimming left V 0 bases short and J 4 bases short, with 10 bases between. CDR3 length: 14 amino acids. From germline, CDR1 is SGDLS and CDR2 YYNGEE. The CDR3 nucleotides are TGTGCCAGCAGCGTAGTGGGGGCGGGAGAGACCCAGTACTTC. Protein product: CASSVVGAGETQYF.

The CDR3 DNA follows: TGTGCCAGTAGTACCCGGACCGAACTGTTTTTT. It is translated as CASSTRTELFF. This sequence joins TRBV19 and TRBJ1-4; no definite D call. Per germline, CDR1 LNHDA and CDR2 SQIVND (reference sequence). This CDR3 spans 11 amino acids. The V gene lost 4 bases and the J gene lost 12 bases, with 9 bases spanning the gap. The complete variable domain, with remaining parts taken from reference TRBV19 and TRBJ1-4, reads DGGITQSPKYLFRKEGQNVTLSCEQNLNHDAMYWYRQDPGQGLRLIYYSQIVNDFQKGDIAEGYSVSREKKESFPLTVTSAQKNPTAFYLCASSTRTELFFGSGTQLSVL.

The chain employs TRBV29-1 and TRBJ2-7; D is possibly TRBD2 (6 bases). Trimming stripped 6 bases from V and 4 bases from J, with 10 bases between. There are 11 residues in the CDR3. Germline V CDR1 and CDR2: SQVTM, ANQGSEA. The CDR3 region is CSVAGLYEQYF. The CDR3 nucleotides are TGCAGCGTCGCGGGGTTATACGAGCAGTACTTC.

The chain carries TRBV28 and TRBJ1-1, with 8 nucleotides matching TRBD1. The CDR3 totals 15 residues. After removal of 4 bases from V and 5 bases from J, the junction contained 9 bases not matched to a gene. CDR1 is MDHEN, CDR2 SYDVKM, per germline. This CDR3 reads CASSSGTGGRTEAFF. The CDR3 DNA reads TGTGCCAGCAGTTCCGGTACAGGGGGAAGGACTGAAGCTTTCTTT.

The chain's CDR3 is CASSLVGREEWFF. Written as DNA, the CDR3 is TGTGCCAGCAGCTTAGTGGGCAGGGAGGAGTGGTTCTTC. The V gene is TRBV11-2, the J gene TRBJ2-1; D is possibly TRBD2 (6 bases). V was clipped by 1 base and J by 15 bases, with 16 bases between them. This CDR3 is built from 13 residues. Germline assignment: CDR1 SGHAT and CDR2 FQNNGV.

V usage is TRBV2 and J usage is TRBJ2-3; 12 bases line up with TRBD2. CDR1 and CDR2 (germline): SNHLY, FYNNEI. Germline trimming cut 4 bases from V and 2 bases from J; bases unmatched to any gene: 1. CDR3 length: 15 amino acids. The CDR3 loop is CASSGLAGATDTQYF. For the CDR3, the DNA is TGTGCCAGCAGTGGACTAGCGGGAGCCACAGATACGCAGTATTTT.

The J gene is TRBJ1-5, the V gene TRBV12-3 or TRBV12-4; D possibly corresponds to TRBD1 (5 bases). Deletions cut 2 bases from V and 7 bases from J, with 9 bases between. The CDR3 runs to 13 residues. In DNA, the CDR3 is TGTGCCAGCAGTTTACGGGGGTCGCAGCCCCAGCATTTT. It codes for CASSLRGSQPQHF.

This chain uses TRBV2 with TRBJ2-5; no clear D. Germline CDR1 SNHLY, CDR2 FYNNEI. Trimming cost V 3 bases and J 5 bases, with 4 bases left between them. The CDR3 sequence is 11 residues long. The CDR3 sequence: CASSDRETQYF. CDR3 sequence (DNA): TGTGCCAGCAGTGACAGGGAGACCCAGTACTTC.